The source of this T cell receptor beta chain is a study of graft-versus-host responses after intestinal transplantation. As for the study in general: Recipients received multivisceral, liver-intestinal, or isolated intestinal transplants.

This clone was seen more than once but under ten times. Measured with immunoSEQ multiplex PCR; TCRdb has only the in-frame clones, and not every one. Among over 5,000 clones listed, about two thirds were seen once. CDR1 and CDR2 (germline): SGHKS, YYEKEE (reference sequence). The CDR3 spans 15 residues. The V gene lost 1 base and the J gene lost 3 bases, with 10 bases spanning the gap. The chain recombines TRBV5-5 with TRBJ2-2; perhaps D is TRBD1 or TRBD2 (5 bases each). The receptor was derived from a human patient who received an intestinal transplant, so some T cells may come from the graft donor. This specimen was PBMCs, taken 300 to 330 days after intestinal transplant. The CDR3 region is CASSLRGWDTGELFF. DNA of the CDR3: TGTGCCAGCAGCTTGCGGGGCTGGGACACCGGGGAGCTGTTTTTT.